The rows below give T cell receptor beta chains drawn from one sample of a study of T cell responses to AZD1222 COVID-19 vaccine. The repertoire was sequenced with immunoSEQ multiplex PCR; TCRdb's copy has only in-frame clones and lacks some. This table holds 100,000 to 150,000 clones, 88% found once. The sequencing used peripheral blood, collected on day 0 of AZD1222 vaccination. The receptor source for this set is an adult in good health. Both conserved end residues are part of each CDR3. The D gene is left open where the match is weak. Clone size is given for some rows only: seen once, a few or many times, or a class if the clone is expanded.

V gene	D gene	J gene	clone size	CDR3 DNA	CDR3 protein
TRBV7-2	.	TRBJ2-3	.	TGTGCCAGCAGCCTCGGGATTTCAGATACGCAGTATTTT	CASSLGISDTQYF
TRBV11-2	.	TRBJ1-6	once	TGTGCCAGCAGCATGATGGCGGGACAAAAAAGTTCACCCCTCCACTTT	CASSMMAGQKSSPLHF
TRBV11-2	.	TRBJ1-3	.	TGTGCCAGCAGCCCGCATAGCTCTGGAAACACCATATATTTT	CASSPHSSGNTIYF
TRBV5-1	.	TRBJ2-7	.	TGCGCCAGCAGCTTGGCCGGGAAAGGGGGCTACGAGCAGTACTTC	CASSLAGKGGYEQYF
TRBV7-6	TRBD2	TRBJ2-5	.	TGTGCCAGCAGCTCCATAGCGGGGAGTTTAGAGACCCAGTACTTC	CASSSIAGSLETQYF
TRBV21-1	.	TRBJ1-4	.	TGTGCCAGCAGCAAAGGGGGGCAGGCTGCAACTAATGAAAAACTGTTTTTT	CASSKGGQAATNEKLFF
TRBV19	.	TRBJ2-2	once	TGTGCCAGTAGTAGTCAAGGAGGTACCAACACCGGGGAGCTGTTTTTT	CASSSQGGTNTGELFF
TRBV9	.	TRBJ2-3	.	TGTGCCAGCAGCGTATCGGGTGGAACGCAGTATTTT	CASSVSGGTQYF
TRBV12-5	.	TRBJ2-2	.	TGTGCTAGTGGTTTGGTAGAAGGTTGGGTCCCGGCAGGGCGATTCACCGGGGAGCTGTTTTTT	CASGLVEGWVPAGRFTGELFF
TRBV19	TRBD1	TRBJ1-5	.	TGTGCCAGTAGTAGCTCCGGGACAGGGAGCAATCAGCCCCAGCATTTT	CASSSSGTGSNQPQHF
TRBV3-1/TRBV3-2	TRBD1	TRBJ1-2	.	TGTGCCAGCAGCCAAGTCGGCAGGGGGAAACAGGGCTACACCTTC	CASSQVGRGKQGYTF
TRBV6-6	.	TRBJ1-1	.	TGTGCCAGCAGTCCCCTGGGGGGGGCAAACACTGAAGCTTTCTTT	CASSPLGGANTEAFF
TRBV27	TRBD1	TRBJ1-6	.	TGTGCCAGCAGGCTCGGGACAGGGAATTCACCCCTCCACTTT	CASRLGTGNSPLHF
TRBV5-4	TRBD2	TRBJ2-5	.	TGTGCCAGCAGCCGGGGGGGTGTCAAGTACTTC	CASSRGGVKYF
TRBV18	TRBD1	TRBJ2-7	.	TGTGCCAGCTCTGACGGACAGGGTCGATACGAGCAGTACTTC	CASSDGQGRYEQYF
TRBV21-1	.	TRBJ2-7	once	TGTGCCAGCGGCGAGCAGTACTTC	CASGEQYF
TRBV2	TRBD1	TRBJ1-1	once	TGTGCCAGCAGTGTAGGACAGGCCACTGAAGCTTTCTTT	CASSVGQATEAFF
TRBV3-1/TRBV3-2	TRBD2	TRBJ2-1	.	TGTGCCAGCAGTCCAGCGGGAGGGGGGTCCTACAATGAGCAGTTCTTC	CASSPAGGGSYNEQFF
TRBV21-1	.	TRBJ1-5	.	TGTGCCAGCAGGGACAGGGTCAGGGGGGATCAGCCCCAGCATTTT	CASRDRVRGDQPQHF
TRBV3-1/TRBV3-2	.	TRBJ2-3	once	TGTGCCAGCAGCCACAGGGGAGGATCCACAGATACGCAGTATTTT	CASSHRGGSTDTQYF
TRBV5-1	.	TRBJ2-2	.	TGCGCCAGCAGCCCCGGTTCGCTCACCGGGGAGCTGTTTTTT	CASSPGSLTGELFF
TRBV7-8	TRBD1	TRBJ2-7	.	TGTGCCAGCAGCTTCGCGGAAGCGAACAGGGGGACCGAGCAGTACTTC	CASSFAEANRGTEQYF